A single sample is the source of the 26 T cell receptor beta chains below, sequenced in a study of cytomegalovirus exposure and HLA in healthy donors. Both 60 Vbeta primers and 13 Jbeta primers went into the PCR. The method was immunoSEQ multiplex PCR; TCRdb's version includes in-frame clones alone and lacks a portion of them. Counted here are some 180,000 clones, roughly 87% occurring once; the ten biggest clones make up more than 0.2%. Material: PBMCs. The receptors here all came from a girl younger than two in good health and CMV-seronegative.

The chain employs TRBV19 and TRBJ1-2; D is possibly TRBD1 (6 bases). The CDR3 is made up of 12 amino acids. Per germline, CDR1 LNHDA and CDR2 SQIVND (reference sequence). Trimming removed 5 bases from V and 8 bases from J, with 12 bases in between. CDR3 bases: TGTGCCAGTAGTCCTTCAAGGGGGGGCTACACCTTC. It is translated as CASSPSRGGYTF.

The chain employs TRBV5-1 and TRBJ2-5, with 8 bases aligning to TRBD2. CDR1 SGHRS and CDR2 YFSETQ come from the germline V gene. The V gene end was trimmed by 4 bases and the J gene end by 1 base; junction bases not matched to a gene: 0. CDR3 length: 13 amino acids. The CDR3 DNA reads TGCGCCAGCAGCGGGACTAGCCAAGAGACCCAGTACTTC. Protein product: CASSGTSQETQYF. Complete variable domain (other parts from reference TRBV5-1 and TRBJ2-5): KAGVTQTPRYLIKTRGQQVTLSCSPISGHRSVSWYQQTPGQGLQFLFEYFSETQRNKGNFPGRFSGRQFSNSRSEMNVSTLELGDSALYLCASSGTSQETQYFGPGTRLLVL.

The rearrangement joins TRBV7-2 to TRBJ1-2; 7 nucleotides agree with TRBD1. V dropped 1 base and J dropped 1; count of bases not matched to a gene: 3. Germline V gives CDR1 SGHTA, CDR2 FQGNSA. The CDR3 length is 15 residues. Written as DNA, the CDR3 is TGTGCCAGCAGCTTAGGAGGGGGCGGTAACTATGGCTACACCTTC. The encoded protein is CASSLGGGGNYGYTF.

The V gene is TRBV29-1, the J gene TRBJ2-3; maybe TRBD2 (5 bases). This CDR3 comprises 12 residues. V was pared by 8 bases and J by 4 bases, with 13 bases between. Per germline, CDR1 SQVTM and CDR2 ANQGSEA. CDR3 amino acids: CSTLEGPDTQYF. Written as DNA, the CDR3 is TGCAGCACTCTAGAGGGTCCAGATACGCAGTATTTT.

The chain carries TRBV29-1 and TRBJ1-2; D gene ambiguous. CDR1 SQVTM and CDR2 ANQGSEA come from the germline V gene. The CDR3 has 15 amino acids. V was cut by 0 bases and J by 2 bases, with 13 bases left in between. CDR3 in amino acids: CSVEDRSEYNYGYTF. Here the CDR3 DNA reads TGCAGCGTTGAAGATCGCTCAGAATACAACTATGGCTACACCTTC.

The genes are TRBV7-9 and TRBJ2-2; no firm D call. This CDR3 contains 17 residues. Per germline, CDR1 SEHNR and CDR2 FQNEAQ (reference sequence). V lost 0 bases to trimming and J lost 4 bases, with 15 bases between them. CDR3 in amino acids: CASSLALGSESTGELFF. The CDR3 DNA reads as TGTGCCAGCAGCTTAGCCCTAGGCAGCGAAAGCACCGGGGAGCTGTTTTTT.

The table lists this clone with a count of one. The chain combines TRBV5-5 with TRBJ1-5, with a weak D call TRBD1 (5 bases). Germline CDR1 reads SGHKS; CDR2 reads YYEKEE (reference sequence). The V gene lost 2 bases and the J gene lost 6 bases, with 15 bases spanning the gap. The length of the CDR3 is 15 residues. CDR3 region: CASSFGSGLGQPQHF. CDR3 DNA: TGTGCCAGCAGCTTCGGATCAGGGTTGGGTCAGCCCCAGCATTTT.

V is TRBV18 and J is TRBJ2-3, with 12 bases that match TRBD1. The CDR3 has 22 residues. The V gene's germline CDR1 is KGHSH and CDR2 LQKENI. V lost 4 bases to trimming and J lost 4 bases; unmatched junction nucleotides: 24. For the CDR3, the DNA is TGTGCCAGCTCACTTACTGTCTTCGGGACAGGGGGCAGCGCAGGGCACGCAGATACGCAGTATTTT. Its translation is CASSLTVFGTGGSAGHADTQYF.

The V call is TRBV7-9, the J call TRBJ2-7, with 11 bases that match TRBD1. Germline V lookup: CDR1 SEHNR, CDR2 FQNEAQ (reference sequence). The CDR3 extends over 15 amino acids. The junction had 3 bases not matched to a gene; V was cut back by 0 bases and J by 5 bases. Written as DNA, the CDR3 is TGTGCCAGCAGCTTAGCGGGACAGGGGGTCAACGAGCAGTACTTC. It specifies CASSLAGQGVNEQYF. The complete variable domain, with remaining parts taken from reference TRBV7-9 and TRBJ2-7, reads DTGVSQNPRHKITKRGQNVTFRCDPISEHNRLYWYRQTLGQGPEFLTYFQNEAQLEKSRLLSDRFSAERPKGSFSTLEIQRTEQGDSAMYLCASSLAGQGVNEQYFGPGTRLTVT.

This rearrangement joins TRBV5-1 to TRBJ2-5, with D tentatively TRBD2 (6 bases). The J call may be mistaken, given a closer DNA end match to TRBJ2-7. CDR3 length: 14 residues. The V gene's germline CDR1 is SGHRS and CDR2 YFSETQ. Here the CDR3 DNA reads TGCGCCAGCAGCTTCTCCGGGAGCTCCTACGAGCAGTACTTC. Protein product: CASSFSGSSYEQYF.

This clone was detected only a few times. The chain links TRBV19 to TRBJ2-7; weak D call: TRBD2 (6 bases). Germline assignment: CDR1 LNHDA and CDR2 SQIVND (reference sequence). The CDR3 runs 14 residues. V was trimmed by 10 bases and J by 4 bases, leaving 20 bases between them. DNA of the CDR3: TGTGCCACCGCGGGACCAACCGGTACTTACGAGCAGTACTTC. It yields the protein CATAGPTGTYEQYF.

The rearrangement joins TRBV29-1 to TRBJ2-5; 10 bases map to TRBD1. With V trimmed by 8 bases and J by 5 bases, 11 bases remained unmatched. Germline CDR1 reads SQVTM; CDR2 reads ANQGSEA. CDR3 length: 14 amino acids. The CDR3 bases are TGCAGCACCAAGAGACAGGGGGCTGGGGAGACCCAGTACTTC. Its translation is CSTKRQGAGETQYF.

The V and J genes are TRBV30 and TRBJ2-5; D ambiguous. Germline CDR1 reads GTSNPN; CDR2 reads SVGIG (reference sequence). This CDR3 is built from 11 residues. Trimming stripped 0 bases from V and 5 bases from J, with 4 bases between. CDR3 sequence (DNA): TGTGCCTGGAGTGTTATGGAGACCCAGTACTTC. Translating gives CAWSVMETQYF.

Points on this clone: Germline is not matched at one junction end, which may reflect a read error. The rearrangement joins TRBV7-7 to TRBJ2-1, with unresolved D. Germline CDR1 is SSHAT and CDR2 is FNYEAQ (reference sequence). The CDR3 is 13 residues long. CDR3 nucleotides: TGTGCTAGCAGCACGAGCCCTCTCGATGAGCAGTTCTTC. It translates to CASSTSPLDEQFF. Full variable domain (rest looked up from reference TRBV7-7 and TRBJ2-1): GAGVSQSPRYKVTKRGQDVTLRCDPISSHATLYWYQQALGQGPEFLTYFNYEAQPDKSGLPSDRFSAERPEGSISTLTIQRTEQRDSAMYRCASSTSPLDEQFFGPGTRLTVL.

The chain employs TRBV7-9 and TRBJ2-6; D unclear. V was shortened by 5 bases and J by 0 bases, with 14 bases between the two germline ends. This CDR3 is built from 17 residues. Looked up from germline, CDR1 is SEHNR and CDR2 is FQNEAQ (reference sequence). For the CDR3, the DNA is TGTGCCAGCAGCCCGCGTCTACTGTACTCTGGGGCCAACGTCCTGACTTTC. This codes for CASSPRLLYSGANVLTF.

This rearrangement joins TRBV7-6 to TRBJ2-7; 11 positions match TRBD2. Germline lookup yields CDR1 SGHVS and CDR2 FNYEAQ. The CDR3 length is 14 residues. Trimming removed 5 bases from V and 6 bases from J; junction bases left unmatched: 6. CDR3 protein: CASSSSGRASEQYF. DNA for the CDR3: TGTGCCAGCAGCAGTAGCGGGAGGGCCTCCGAGCAGTACTTC.

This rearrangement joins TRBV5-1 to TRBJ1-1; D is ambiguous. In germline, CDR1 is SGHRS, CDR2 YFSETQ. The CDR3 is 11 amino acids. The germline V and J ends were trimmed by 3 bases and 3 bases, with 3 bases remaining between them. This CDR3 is CASSSDTEAFF. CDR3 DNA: TGCGCCAGCAGCTCCGACACTGAAGCTTTCTTT.

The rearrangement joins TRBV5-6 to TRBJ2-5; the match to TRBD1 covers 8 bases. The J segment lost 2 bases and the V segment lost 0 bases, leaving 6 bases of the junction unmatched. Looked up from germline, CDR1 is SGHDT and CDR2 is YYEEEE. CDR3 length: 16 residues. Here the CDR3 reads CASSLGPGQVQETQYF. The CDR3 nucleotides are TGTGCCAGCAGCTTGGGACCGGGACAGGTACAAGAGACCCAGTACTTC.

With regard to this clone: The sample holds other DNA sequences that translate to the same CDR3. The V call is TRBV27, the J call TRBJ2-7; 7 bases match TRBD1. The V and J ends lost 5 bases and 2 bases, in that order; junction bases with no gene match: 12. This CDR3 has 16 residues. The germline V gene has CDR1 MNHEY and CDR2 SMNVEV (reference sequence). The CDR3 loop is CASSPLGTAKTYEQYF. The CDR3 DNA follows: TGTGCCAGCAGTCCCCTGGGGACAGCCAAAACCTACGAGCAGTACTTC.

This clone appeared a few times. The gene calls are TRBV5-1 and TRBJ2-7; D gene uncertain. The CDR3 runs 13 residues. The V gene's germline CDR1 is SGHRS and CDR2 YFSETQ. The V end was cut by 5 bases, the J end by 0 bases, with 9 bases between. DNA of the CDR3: TGCGCCAGCAGATTACAGAGCTCCTACGAGCAGTACTTC. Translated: CASRLQSSYEQYF. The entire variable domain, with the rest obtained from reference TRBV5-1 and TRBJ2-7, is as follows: KAGVTQTPRYLIKTRGQQVTLSCSPISGHRSVSWYQQTPGQGLQFLFEYFSETQRNKGNFPGRFSGRQFSNSRSEMNVSTLELGDSALYLCASRLQSSYEQYFGPGTRLTVT.

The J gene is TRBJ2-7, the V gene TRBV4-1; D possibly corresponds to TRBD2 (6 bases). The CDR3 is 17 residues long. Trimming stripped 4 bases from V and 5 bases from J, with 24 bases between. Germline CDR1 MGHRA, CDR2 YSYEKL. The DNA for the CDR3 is TGCGCCAGCAGCCGACTACTAATCGGGCGGGGTGATGACGAGCAGTACTTC. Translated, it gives CASSRLLIGRGDDEQYF.

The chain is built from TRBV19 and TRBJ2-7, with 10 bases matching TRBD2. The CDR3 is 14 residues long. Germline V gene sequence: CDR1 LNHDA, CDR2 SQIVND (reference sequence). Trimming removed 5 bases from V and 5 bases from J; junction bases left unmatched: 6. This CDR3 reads CASSVSSGGNEQYF. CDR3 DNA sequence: TGTGCCAGTAGTGTCTCTAGCGGGGGCAACGAGCAGTACTTC.

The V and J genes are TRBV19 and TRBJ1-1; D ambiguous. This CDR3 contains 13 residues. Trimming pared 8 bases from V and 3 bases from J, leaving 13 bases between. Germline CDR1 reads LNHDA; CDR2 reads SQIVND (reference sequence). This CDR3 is CASAPQRDTEAFF. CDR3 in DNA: TGTGCCAGTGCACCCCAGAGGGACACTGAAGCTTTCTTT.

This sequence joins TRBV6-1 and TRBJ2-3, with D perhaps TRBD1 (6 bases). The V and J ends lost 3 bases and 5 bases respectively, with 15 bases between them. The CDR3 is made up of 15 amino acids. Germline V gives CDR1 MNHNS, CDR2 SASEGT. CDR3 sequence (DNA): TGTGCCAGCAGTGACCATATGGCCAGGGGAGATACGCAGTATTTT. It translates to CASSDHMARGDTQYF.

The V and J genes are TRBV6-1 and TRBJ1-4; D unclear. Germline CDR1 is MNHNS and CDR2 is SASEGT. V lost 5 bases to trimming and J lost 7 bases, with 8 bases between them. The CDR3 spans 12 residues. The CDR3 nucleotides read TGTGCCAGCAGTTCCACGGGTGAAAAACTGTTTTTT. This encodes CASSSTGEKLFF.

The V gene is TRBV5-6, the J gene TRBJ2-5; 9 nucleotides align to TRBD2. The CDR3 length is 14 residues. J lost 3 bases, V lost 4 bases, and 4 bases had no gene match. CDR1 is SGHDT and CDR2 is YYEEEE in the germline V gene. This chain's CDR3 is CASSRLAVEETQYF. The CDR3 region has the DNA TGTGCCAGCAGCCGACTAGCGGTTGAAGAGACCCAGTACTTC.